These 26 T cell receptor beta chains came from one sample sequenced in a study of cytomegalovirus exposure and HLA in healthy donors. The PCR employed 60 Vbeta primers together with 13 Jbeta primers. The data were produced by immunoSEQ multiplex PCR, yet TCRdb's version contains in-frame clones alone and is incomplete. This sample's table reports approximately 110,000 clones. Sequenced input: PBMCs. The receptors derive from a man between 45 and 60 years old in good health and CMV-seronegative.

The rearrangement uses TRBV25-1 and TRBJ1-2; D remains unclear. V shed 2 bases and J shed 5 bases, with 6 bases lying between them. This CDR3 region has 12 residues. Germline assignment: CDR1 MGHDK and CDR2 SYGVNS. In DNA, the CDR3 is TGTGCCAGCAGTGAAACGCGATATGGCTACACCTTC. This encodes CASSETRYGYTF.

The V call is TRBV6-1, the J call TRBJ2-5; 8 positions match TRBD1. The J call is doubtful: the DNA matches TRBJ2-7 better. Germline values: CDR1 MNHNS, CDR2 SASEGT. The CDR3 sequence is 16 residues long. The CDR3 DNA reads TGTGCCAGCAGTGAAAGGGGTGGGACAGGTGCCTACGAGCAGTACTTC. It codes for CASSERGGTGAYEQYF.

The chain employs TRBV6-5 and TRBJ1-5; the D is unclear. The germline V gene has CDR1 MNHEY and CDR2 SVGAGI. Trimming left V 0 bases short and J 5 bases short, with 5 bases between. The CDR3 consists of 13 residues. Written as DNA, the CDR3 is TGTGCCAGCAGTTACTCCCCCGATCAGCCCCAGCATTTT. Its translation: CASSYSPDQPQHF.

The chain carries TRBV7-2 and TRBJ1-1; 7 bases are shared with TRBD1. The ends lost 5 bases at V and 2 bases at J; junction bases unmatched: 5. CDR3 size: 14 residues. Germline V gene data show CDR1 as SGHTA and CDR2 as FQGNSA. CDR3 amino acids: CASSVTGRNTEAFF. The CDR3 nucleotides are TGTGCCAGCAGCGTGACAGGGCGCAACACTGAAGCTTTCTTT.

The chain joins TRBV6-1 to TRBJ1-2, with 7 bases lining up with TRBD1. V lost 5 bases and J lost 2; bases outside the gene matches: 5. CDR1 is MNHNS, CDR2 SASEGT, per germline. The CDR3 spans 14 residues. The CDR3 sequence is CASSRDSVNYGYTF. The CDR3 DNA follows: TGTGCCAGCAGTAGGGACAGCGTGAACTATGGCTACACCTTC.

The V and J genes are TRBV19 and TRBJ2-2; D unclear. This CDR3 spans 14 amino acids. Trimming cost V 5 bases and J 7 bases, with 14 bases left between them. Germline CDR1 and CDR2: LNHDA and SQIVND (reference sequence). The CDR3 spells CASSPQIFNGELFF. In DNA form, the CDR3 reads TGTGCCAGTAGTCCCCAGATTTTCAACGGGGAGCTGTTTTTT.

V usage is TRBV7-8 and J usage is TRBJ1-1, with a weak D call TRBD1 (6 bases). The CDR3 has 15 amino acids. The V end lost 4 bases, the J end lost 3 bases, and 15 bases lay between the germline ends. Per germline, CDR1 SGHVS and CDR2 FQNEAQ. This CDR3 is CASSSIGRGHTEAFF. The CDR3 DNA reads TGTGCCAGCAGCTCGATCGGCAGGGGACACACTGAAGCTTTCTTT.

The chain recombines TRBV6-1 with TRBJ2-3, with a possible D match to TRBD2 (5 bases). CDR3 size: 16 residues. The germline V gene has CDR1 MNHNS and CDR2 SASEGT. V lost 4 bases, J lost 0 bases, and 14 bases lay in between. The CDR3 here is CASSVGLVKSTDTQYF. The CDR3 nucleotides read TGTGCCAGCAGTGTCGGACTGGTGAAAAGCACAGATACGCAGTATTTT.

This chain links TRBV19 with TRBJ1-2; weak D call: TRBD1 (5 bases). With 1 base removed from V and 7 bases from J, the gap between germline ends came to 16 bases. The CDR3 runs 15 residues. Germline V gene data show CDR1 as LNHDA and CDR2 as SQIVND (reference sequence). The CDR3: CASSIGGEARAGYTF. Here the CDR3 DNA reads TGTGCCAGTAGTATAGGGGGGGAAGCAAGAGCTGGCTACACCTTC.

V gene TRBV9 combines with J gene TRBJ2-1, with 8 bases lining up with TRBD2. This CDR3 contains 15 residues. CDR1 and CDR2 from the germline V gene are SGDLS and YYNGEE. Trimming cost V 0 bases and J 8 bases; bases outside gene matches: 7. DNA of the CDR3: TGTGCCAGCAGCGTAGGTAGCGGGACTGGGTATGAGCAGTTCTTC. It specifies CASSVGSGTGYEQFF.

The V and J genes are TRBV11-3 and TRBJ1-1; 7 bases line up with TRBD1. CDR3 size: 15 residues. Germline-derived CDR1 and CDR2 are SGHNT and YENEEA. V was clipped by 5 bases and J by 4 bases; unmatched bases: 10. CDR3 amino acids: CASSRRLTGLTEAFF. In nucleotides, the CDR3 is TGTGCCAGCAGCCGAAGGTTGACAGGGCTCACTGAAGCTTTCTTT.

The DNA for the CDR3 is TGTGCCAGCAGCCAAGTAGAGGGAGCTAACTATGGCTACACCTTC. It is translated as CASSQVEGANYGYTF. V usage is TRBV14 and J usage is TRBJ1-2; no clear D gene. The CDR3 spans 15 residues. Per the germline V gene, CDR1 is SGHDN and CDR2 is FVKESK. Trimming pared 1 base from V and 0 bases from J, leaving 9 bases between.

Written as DNA, the CDR3 is TGTGCCAGCAGCCCCGTCCTCCAAGAGACCCAGTACTTC. It translates to CASSPVLQETQYF. The V gene is TRBV11-3, the J gene TRBJ2-5; unclear D gene. V lost 5 bases to trimming and J lost 1 base, with 8 bases between them. Germline lookup yields CDR1 SGHNT and CDR2 YENEEA. The CDR3 length is 13 residues.

This chain connects TRBV19 to TRBJ2-3; a possible D gene is TRBD1 (5 bases). This CDR3 is 14 amino acids long. Germline V gene lookup returns CDR1 LNHDA and CDR2 SQIVND (reference sequence). Trimming took 6 bases from V and 0 from J, leaving 10 bases between them. The CDR3 DNA follows: TGTGCCAGTAGGCAACAGGTTAGCACAGATACGCAGTATTTT. The encoded protein is CASRQQVSTDTQYF.

The rearrangement joins TRBV9 to TRBJ1-2; 8 bases agree with TRBD1. CDR1 is SGDLS, CDR2 YYNGEE, per germline. The CDR3 runs 14 residues. The V and J ends lost 4 bases and 3 bases, in that order; junction bases with no gene match: 5. The CDR3 DNA reads as TGTGCCAGCAGCCCACAGGACAGGGACTATGGCTACACCTTC. Protein product: CASSPQDRDYGYTF.

V is TRBV19 and J is TRBJ2-3, with TRBD1 matching over 8 bases. The CDR3 is 15 residues long. Germline V gives CDR1 LNHDA, CDR2 SQIVND (reference sequence). V lost 3 bases, J lost 3 bases, and 5 bases stayed unmatched. The CDR3: CASSIGQGRTDTQYF. The DNA of the CDR3 is TGTGCCAGTAGTATCGGACAGGGTCGGACAGATACGCAGTATTTT.

The chain employs TRBV5-1 and TRBJ2-2, with 10 bases lining up with TRBD1. There are 15 residues in the CDR3. Germline V gene sequence: CDR1 SGHRS, CDR2 YFSETQ. With 4 bases clipped from V and 3 bases from J, the junction kept 3 bases outside the gene matches. Written as DNA, the CDR3 is TGCGCCAGCAGCACCGGGACAGGGGACACCGGGGAGCTGTTTTTT. Translation gives CASSTGTGDTGELFF.

V and J are TRBV6-1 and TRBJ2-5, with 12 bases identical to TRBD2. Per germline, CDR1 MNHNS and CDR2 SASEGT. The length of the CDR3 is 15 residues. Germline trimming cut 8 bases from V and 4 bases from J; bases unmatched to any gene: 8. The CDR3 region has the DNA TGTGCCAGCGAGGCTAGCGGGAGGGGTGGAGAGACCCAGTACTTC. The encoded protein is CASEASGRGGETQYF.

V is TRBV27 and J is TRBJ2-3, with TRBD2 identical over 8 bases. After removal of 0 bases from V and 5 bases from J, the junction contained 10 bases not matched to a gene. Per the germline V gene, CDR1 is MNHEY and CDR2 is SMNVEV (reference sequence). The CDR3 sequence is 17 residues long. The CDR3 loop reads CASSLSQPAGEEDTQYF. The CDR3 coding sequence is TGTGCCAGCAGTTTATCGCAACCAGCGGGAGAGGAAGATACGCAGTATTTT.

The chain carries TRBV14 and TRBJ1-1, with TRBD1 identical over 7 bases. In germline, CDR1 is SGHDN, CDR2 FVKESK. This CDR3 has 16 amino acids. The trim removed 2 bases at V and 6 bases at J, leaving 12 bases unmatched. CDR3 DNA: TGTGCCAGCAGCCAACCACAAAGAGACAGGGCGGCTGAAGCTTTCTTT. Its protein product is CASSQPQRDRAAEAFF.

This chain connects TRBV4-1 to TRBJ2-7; 8 bases fit TRBD2. Per germline, CDR1 MGHRA and CDR2 YSYEKL. V was clipped by 0 bases and J by 0 bases; unmatched bases: 10. The CDR3 loop spans 18 amino acids. The CDR3 DNA reads as TGCGCCAGCAGCCAAGATCACTCTACGGGGGGGGCCTCCTACGAGCAGTACTTC. This codes for CASSQDHSTGGASYEQYF.

This chain uses TRBV5-1 with TRBJ1-2; 7 bases line up with TRBD1. The CDR3 sequence is 15 residues long. Per the germline V gene, CDR1 is SGHRS and CDR2 is YFSETQ. Trimming took 0 bases from V and 8 from J; bases not matched to a gene: 10. CDR3 DNA: TGCGCCAGCAGCTTGGACGGGGGACAGTGGAAAGGCTACACCTTC. This translates into CASSLDGGQWKGYTF.

The chain recombines TRBV4-3 with TRBJ1-2; 8 bases agree with TRBD1. The V gene's germline CDR1 is LGHNA and CDR2 YSLEER. V trimming: 4 bases; J trimming: 8 bases; junction bases outside the gene matches: 12. CDR3 size: 15 residues. CDR3 loop: CASSPTVQGARGYTF. The CDR3 DNA sequence: TGCGCCAGCAGCCCTACGGTCCAGGGGGCGAGGGGCTACACCTTC.

J is TRBJ1-2 and V is TRBV5-8; D gene uncertain. The CDR3 has 11 amino acids. V was shortened by 4 bases and J by 4 bases, with 5 bases between the two germline ends. Germline V gene lookup returns CDR1 SGHTS and CDR2 YDEGEE. The CDR3 sequence: CASSEGYGYTF. The CDR3 nucleotides are TGTGCCAGCAGCGAGGGCTATGGCTACACCTTC. Complete variable domain (other parts from reference TRBV5-8 and TRBJ1-2): EAGVTQSPTHLIKTRGQQATLRCSPISGHTSVYWYQQALGLGLQFLLWYDEGEERNRGNFPPRFSGRQFPNYSSELNVNALELEDSALYLCASSEGYGYTFGSGTRLTVV.

The rearrangement joins TRBV9 to TRBJ2-1, with D unclear. V lost 0 bases to trimming and J lost 3 bases, with 10 bases between them. CDR1 and CDR2 from the germline V gene are SGDLS and YYNGEE. CDR3 length: 15 amino acids. The CDR3: CASSVGPAIYNEQFF. The CDR3 DNA is TGTGCCAGCAGCGTAGGTCCAGCGATCTACAATGAGCAGTTCTTC. The full variable domain, completed using reference TRBV9 and TRBJ2-1, is DSGVTQTPKHLITATGQRVTLRCSPRSGDLSVYWYQQSLDQGLQFLIQYYNGEERAKGNILERFSAQQFPDLHSELNLSSLELGDSALYFCASSVGPAIYNEQFFGPGTRLTVL.

This rearrangement joins TRBV11-2 to TRBJ2-7; D uncertain. The CDR3 consists of 13 residues. CDR1 and CDR2 from the germline V gene are SGHAT and FQNNGV. Trimming cost V 1 base and J 3 bases, with 7 bases left between them. The CDR3 is CASSLGAFYEQYF. In DNA form, the CDR3 reads TGTGCCAGCAGCTTAGGCGCGTTCTACGAGCAGTACTTC.